This T cell receptor beta chain was sequenced during a study of shared clonotypes between healthy human individuals. Only CD45RO-negative cells positively selected for CCR7 counted as naive CD8 cells, so terminally differentiated effector memory CD45RA+ cells were excluded. Regarding the study as a whole: The donor pool, a small one, limited the genetic and exposure-history diversity represented. Naive CD4 clonotypes overlapped across a handful of donors at roughly 5%. Sampling covered blood only; tissue repertoires likely differ.

Genomic DNA from each subset was divided evenly over several immunoSEQ plates. Assay: immunoSEQ multiplex PCR; the TCRdb copy retains only in-frame clones and omits some. The sample holds about 2 million clones, roughly 95% seen once. The CDR3 runs 11 residues. Germline V gene data show CDR1 as DFQATT and CDR2 as SNEGSKA (reference sequence). Comments on this clone: The antigen is not known.

This TCR derives from a man aged 18-30 years in good health. Sequencing was done on a sample of naive CD8+ T cells sorted from blood. The V and J genes are TRBV20-1 and TRBJ2-1, with D unclear. The CDR3 region has the DNA TGCAGGGGTGGCGGTGACAATGAGCAGTTCTTC. Amino acid sequence: CRGGGDNEQFF.